This TCR beta chain was identified in a study of cytomegalovirus exposure and HLA in healthy donors. Whole-study results and caveats: In vitro confirmation showed three CMV-associated chains to be CMV antigen specific. Overall, roughly 170 TCR beta chains were annotated as cytomegalovirus-associated.

Only in-frame clones appear in the TCRdb table, and some are missing; sequencing was by immunoSEQ multiplex PCR. The sample has roughly 250,000 clones; approximately 83% are singletons. Details on this clone: Its antigen is as yet unknown.

The donors formed part of the approximately 130-subject validation cohort, distinct from the approximately 640-subject first cohort. Per the germline V gene, CDR1 is SGHNT and CDR2 is YENEEA. The CDR3 consists of 15 residues. The J segment lost 1 base and the V segment lost 5 bases, leaving 5 bases of the junction unmatched. The sequence derives from a woman aged 25-40 years in good health and CMV-seropositive. This chain uses TRBV11-3 with TRBJ2-3; 8 bases fit TRBD1. Source material: PBMCs. The CDR3 nucleotides are TGTGCCAGCAGCGCCAGGGGGCACGGCACAGATACGCAGTATTTT. Translation: CASSARGHGTDTQYF.